This record covers a single TCR beta chain. Its antigen is unknown. This specimen belongs to a study of long-term antiretroviral therapy in people with HIV. General study points: When set beside controls, HIV repertoires had CDR3 length ranges that were narrower.

Researchers report immunoSEQ v3.0 was run at survey level. Each sample had sequencing targeting about 40,000-55,000 T-cell genomes. Here immunoSEQ multiplex PCR was the method, and the copy in TCRdb shows in-frame clones only, minus some. The repertoire holds tens of thousands of clones, over 90% seen once, with 9.2% in the top ten. Per the germline V gene, CDR1 is ENHRY and CDR2 is SYGVKD. The CDR3 consists of 14 residues. Trimming took 3 bases from V and 5 from J, leaving 14 bases between them. The clonotype was recovered from a woman aged 35 to 49 with HIV. The specimen comprised unsorted PBMCs, sampled 7.6 years after starting antiretroviral therapy. This chain joins TRBV10-3 and TRBJ2-7; weak D call: TRBD2 (7 bases). The DNA of the CDR3 is TGTGCCATCAGTGACGGCCGCGGGGGCCACGAGCAGTACTTC. Its protein is CAISDGRGGHEQYF.